The clone carrying this T cell receptor (beta chain) was observed a handful of times. Its antigen is still unknown. The same CDR3 also results from other DNA sequences found in this sample. This specimen belongs to a study of shared clonotypes between healthy human individuals. Profiling relied on immunoSEQ multiplex PCR, and the TCRdb table lists in-frame clones only, not all of them. The sample shows about 680,000 clones, around 78% of them seen only once. There are 11 residues in the CDR3. Trimming cost V 8 bases and J 5 bases, with 9 bases left between them. Germline values: CDR1 SSHAT, CDR2 FNYEAQ (reference sequence). Notes on the study in general: Across subsets, estimated richness was generally greater for naive than for memory populations.

Sequencing was done on a sample of memory CD4+ T cells sorted from blood. Sample subset: CD45RA-negative fraction. This chain joins TRBV7-7 and TRBJ2-5; no definite D call. This TCR came from a woman aged 25 to 39 in good health. CDR3 residues: CASSSLETQYF. The CDR3 DNA is TGTGCCAGCTCCTCTCTGGAGACCCAGTACTTC.